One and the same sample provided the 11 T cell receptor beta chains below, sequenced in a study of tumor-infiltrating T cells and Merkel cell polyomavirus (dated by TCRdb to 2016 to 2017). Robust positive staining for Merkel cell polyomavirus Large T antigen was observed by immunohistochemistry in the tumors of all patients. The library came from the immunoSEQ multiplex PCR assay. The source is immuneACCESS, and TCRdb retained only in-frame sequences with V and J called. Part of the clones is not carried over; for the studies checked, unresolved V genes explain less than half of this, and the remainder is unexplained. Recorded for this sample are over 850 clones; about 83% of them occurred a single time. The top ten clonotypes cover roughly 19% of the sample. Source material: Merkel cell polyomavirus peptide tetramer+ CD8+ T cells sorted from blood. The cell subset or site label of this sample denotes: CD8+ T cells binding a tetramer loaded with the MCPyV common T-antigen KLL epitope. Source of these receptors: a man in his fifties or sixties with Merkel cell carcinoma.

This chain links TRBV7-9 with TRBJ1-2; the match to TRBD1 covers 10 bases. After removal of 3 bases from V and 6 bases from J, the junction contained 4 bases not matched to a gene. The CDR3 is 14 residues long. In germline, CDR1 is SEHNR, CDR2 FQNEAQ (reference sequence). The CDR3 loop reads CASSLRGQGDGYTF. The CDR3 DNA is TGTGCCAGCAGCTTGAGAGGACAGGGGGATGGCTACACCTTC.

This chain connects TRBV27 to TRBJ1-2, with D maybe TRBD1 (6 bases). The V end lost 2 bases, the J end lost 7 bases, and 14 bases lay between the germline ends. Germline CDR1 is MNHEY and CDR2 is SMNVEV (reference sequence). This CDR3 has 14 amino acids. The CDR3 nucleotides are TGTGCCAGCAGTTTAGGGGCAGGGGTCGGTGGCTACACCTTC. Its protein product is CASSLGAGVGGYTF.

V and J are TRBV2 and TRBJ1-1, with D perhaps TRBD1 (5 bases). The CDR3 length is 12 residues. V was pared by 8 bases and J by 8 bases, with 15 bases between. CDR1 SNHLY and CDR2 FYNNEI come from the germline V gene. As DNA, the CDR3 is TGTGCCAGCCTAATTAAAGGGGTGGAAGCTTTCTTT. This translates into CASLIKGVEAFF.

Here the CDR3 DNA reads TGCGCCAGCAGTGAGTTTCGGCTAGGTGGCTACACCTTC. It is translated as CASSEFRLGGYTF. The chain combines TRBV10-1 with TRBJ1-2; D not resolved. Germline V CDR1 and CDR2: WNHNN, SYGVQD (reference sequence). There are 13 residues in the CDR3. The V end lost 1 base, the J end lost 7 bases, and 10 bases lay between the germline ends.

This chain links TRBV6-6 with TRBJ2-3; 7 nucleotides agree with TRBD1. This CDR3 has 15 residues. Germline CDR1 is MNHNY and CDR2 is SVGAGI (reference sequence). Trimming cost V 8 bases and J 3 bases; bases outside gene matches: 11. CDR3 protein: CASGSRDRGTDTQYF. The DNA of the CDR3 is TGTGCCAGCGGGTCCCGGGACAGAGGAACAGATACGCAGTATTTT.

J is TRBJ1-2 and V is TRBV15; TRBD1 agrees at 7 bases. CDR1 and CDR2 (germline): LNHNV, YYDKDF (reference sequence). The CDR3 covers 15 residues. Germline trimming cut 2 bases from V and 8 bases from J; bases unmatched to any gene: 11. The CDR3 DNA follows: TGTGCCACCAGCAGAAAAATAGGGGGCGAGGGAGGCTACACCTTC. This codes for CATSRKIGGEGGYTF.

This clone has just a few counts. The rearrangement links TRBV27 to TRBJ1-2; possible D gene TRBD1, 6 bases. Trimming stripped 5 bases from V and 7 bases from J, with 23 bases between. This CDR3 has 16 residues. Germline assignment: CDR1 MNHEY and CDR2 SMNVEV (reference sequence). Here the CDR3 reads CASSQGPPGPSGGYTF. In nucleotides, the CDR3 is TGTGCCAGCAGTCAGGGGCCCCCGGGGCCGTCAGGTGGCTACACCTTC.

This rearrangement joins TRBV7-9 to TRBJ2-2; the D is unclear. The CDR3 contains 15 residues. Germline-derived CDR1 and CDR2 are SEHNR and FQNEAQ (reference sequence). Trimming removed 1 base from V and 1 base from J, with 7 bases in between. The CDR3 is CASSLVGLNTGELFF. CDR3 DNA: TGTGCCAGCAGCTTAGTTGGCTTGAACACCGGGGAGCTGTTTTTT.

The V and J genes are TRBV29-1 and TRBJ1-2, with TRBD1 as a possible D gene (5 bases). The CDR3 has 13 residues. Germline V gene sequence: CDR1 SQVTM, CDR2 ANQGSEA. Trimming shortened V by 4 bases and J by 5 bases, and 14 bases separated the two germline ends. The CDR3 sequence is CSVAVQADYGYTF. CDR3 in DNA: TGCAGCGTTGCAGTACAGGCGGATTATGGCTACACCTTC.

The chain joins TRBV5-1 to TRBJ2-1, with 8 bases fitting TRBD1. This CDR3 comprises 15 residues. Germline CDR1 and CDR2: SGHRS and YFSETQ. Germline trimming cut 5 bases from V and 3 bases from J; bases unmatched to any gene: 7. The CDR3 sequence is CASSTGQAYYNEQFF. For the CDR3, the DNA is TGCGCCAGCAGTACGGGACAGGCGTACTACAATGAGCAGTTCTTC. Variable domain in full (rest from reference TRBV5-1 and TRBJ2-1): KAGVTQTPRYLIKTRGQQVTLSCSPISGHRSVSWYQQTPGQGLQFLFEYFSETQRNKGNFPGRFSGRQFSNSRSEMNVSTLELGDSALYLCASSTGQAYYNEQFFGPGTRLTVL.

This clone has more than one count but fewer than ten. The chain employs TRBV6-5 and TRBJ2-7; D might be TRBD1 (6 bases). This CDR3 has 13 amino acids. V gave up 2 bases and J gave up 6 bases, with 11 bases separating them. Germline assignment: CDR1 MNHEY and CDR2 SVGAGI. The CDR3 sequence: CASSYVTGGEQYF. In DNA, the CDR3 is TGTGCCAGCAGTTACGTGACAGGAGGCGAGCAGTACTTC.